Shown below are 8 T cell receptor beta chains from a single sample sequenced in a study of blood T cell repertoires in COVID-19. Here immunoSEQ multiplex PCR was the method, and the copy in TCRdb shows in-frame clones only, minus some. The data hold fewer than 250,000 clones, with just under 90% observed a single time. The sample was PBMCs or T cells enriched from blood (not recorded which). These receptors all come from a man in his forties or fifties who had been exposed to COVID-19.

The chain recombines TRBV13 with TRBJ2-7, with D uncertain. The germline CDR1 and CDR2 sequences are PRHDT and FYEKMQ (reference sequence). The CDR3 covers 12 residues. Trimming stripped 5 bases from V and 4 bases from J, with 9 bases between. CDR3 in amino acids: CASSELLYEQYF. The CDR3 coding sequence is TGTGCCAGCAGCGAACTCCTTTACGAGCAGTACTTC.

The chain combines TRBV6-5 with TRBJ1-2; TRBD1 matches at 7 bases. With V trimmed by 5 bases and J by 6 bases, 12 bases remained unmatched. Germline V lookup: CDR1 MNHEY, CDR2 SVGAGI. This CDR3 contains 15 residues. CDR3 DNA: TGTGCCAGCAGTACTGGGACAGACCTCGAGGATGGCTACACCTTC. This codes for CASSTGTDLEDGYTF.

V usage is TRBV7-9 and J usage is TRBJ2-2; D is possibly TRBD1 (6 bases). V lost 5 bases, J lost 7 bases, and 20 bases lay in between. CDR1 SEHNR and CDR2 FQNEAQ come from the germline V gene (reference sequence). There are 16 residues in the CDR3. CDR3 loop: CASSELTPGADGELFF. In DNA, the CDR3 is TGTGCCAGCAGCGAACTGACTCCAGGGGCGGACGGGGAGCTGTTTTTT.

The rearrangement links TRBV7-8 to TRBJ1-5; a weak D match, TRBD1 (6 bases). V lost 5 bases, J lost 0 bases, and 14 bases lay in between. Germline CDR1 and CDR2: SGHVS and FQNEAQ. The length of the CDR3 is 16 residues. The CDR3 protein is CASSLWTANSNQPQHF. The CDR3 DNA sequence: TGTGCCAGCAGCCTCTGGACAGCTAATAGCAATCAGCCCCAGCATTTT.

This chain connects TRBV20-1 to TRBJ1-1; a possible D gene is TRBD1 (5 bases). The V gene's germline CDR1 is DFQATT and CDR2 SNEGSKA (reference sequence). Trimming cost V 6 bases and J 5 bases, with 10 bases left between them. This CDR3 comprises 11 residues. The CDR3 coding sequence is TGCAGTGCAGGGGAGGGAACTGAAGCTTTCTTT. This translates into CSAGEGTEAFF.

The V call is TRBV5-4, the J call TRBJ2-3; D is undetermined. This CDR3 comprises 16 residues. CDR1 and CDR2 (germline): SGHNT, YYREEE (reference sequence). Deletions cut 0 bases from V and 0 bases from J, with 11 bases between. In nucleotides, the CDR3 is TGTGCCAGCAGCTTGGGAGCTTCCCAAAGCACAGATACGCAGTATTTT. Its protein product is CASSLGASQSTDTQYF.

The rearrangement joins TRBV10-3 to TRBJ2-1, with 9 bases lining up with TRBD2. The junction had 3 bases not matched to a gene; V was cut back by 0 bases and J by 3 bases. This CDR3 has 16 residues. Germline CDR1 and CDR2: ENHRY and SYGVKD. The CDR3 region has the DNA TGTGCCATCAGTGAGTCGCGGGAGGGCCTCTACAATGAGCAGTTCTTC. The encoded protein is CAISESREGLYNEQFF.

To note about this clone: Other DNA sequences in the same sample also yield this CDR3. The V gene is TRBV19, the J gene TRBJ1-5; D ambiguous. Trimming stripped 5 bases from V and 4 bases from J, with 6 bases between. This CDR3 spans 12 amino acids. Germline V gene lookup returns CDR1 LNHDA and CDR2 SQIVND (reference sequence). CDR3 region: CASSSRNQPQHF. Here the CDR3 DNA reads TGTGCCAGTAGTTCTAGGAATCAGCCCCAGCATTTT. Full variable domain (remainder filled in from reference TRBV19 and TRBJ1-5): DGGITQSPKYLFRKEGQNVTLSCEQNLNHDAMYWYRQDPGQGLRLIYYSQIVNDFQKGDIAEGYSVSREKKESFPLTVTSAQKNPTAFYLCASSSRNQPQHFGDGTRLSIL.